The 11 T cell receptor beta chains below were found in one sample sequenced in a study of CD8+ T cells in alopecia areata. Stated treatment: oral pan-JAK inhibitor, 5-10 mg twice daily. Sequencing relied on a cDNA template that was reverse transcribed from extracted RNA. Sequencing used immunoSEQ multiplex PCR; TCRdb keeps in-frame clones, though not all of them. The sample comprises about 270,000 clones, 60% of which are singletons, and about 0.89% rests with the top ten. Here the sequenced sample was CD4+ T cells sorted from blood, taken around week 54, from a patient treated with tofacitinib. The source of these receptors is a human donor with alopecia areata.

This clone occurred a few times. The chain carries TRBV6-1 and TRBJ1-1; 7 nucleotides agree with TRBD1. This CDR3 contains 13 residues. Germline V gene sequence: CDR1 MNHNS, CDR2 SASEGT. The V and J ends lost 6 bases and 1 base, in that order; junction bases with no gene match: 2. The CDR3 loop reads CASSRQGNTEAFF. Written as DNA, the CDR3 is TGTGCCAGCAGCAGACAGGGGAACACTGAAGCTTTCTTT.

The DNA of the CDR3 is TGTGCCCGTCGGATTAGCTCTGGAAACACCATATATTTT. Encoded protein: CARRISSGNTIYF. The chain is built from TRBV30 and TRBJ1-3; no reliable D call. Trimming took 8 bases from V and 0 from J, leaving 11 bases between them. The germline V gene has CDR1 GTSNPN and CDR2 SVGIG (reference sequence). The CDR3 is 13 amino acids.

V usage is TRBV6-5 and J usage is TRBJ1-5, with no clear D. CDR3 size: 14 residues. V gave up 6 bases and J gave up 8 bases, with 17 bases separating them. Per germline, CDR1 MNHEY and CDR2 SVGAGI. The CDR3 loop reads CASSTSGGQEPQHF. In DNA form, the CDR3 reads TGTGCCAGCAGCACGAGCGGAGGCCAGGAGCCCCAGCATTTT.

This chain uses TRBV7-2 with TRBJ2-7; TRBD2 might be the D (6 bases). Germline V gene data show CDR1 as SGHTA and CDR2 as FQGNSA. With 5 bases removed from V and 6 bases from J, the gap between germline ends came to 20 bases. This CDR3 region has 15 residues. The CDR3 protein is CASSPFAGSVGEQYF. The CDR3 bases are TGTGCCAGCAGCCCCTTCGCGGGGTCTGTGGGCGAGCAGTACTTC.

This clone rates as medium-sized (0.01 to 0.1%). The V call is TRBV7-2, the J call TRBJ2-3; D uncertain. Trimming left V 5 bases short and J 3 bases short, with 9 bases between. Germline CDR1 is SGHTA and CDR2 is FQGNSA. The CDR3 is 13 amino acids. CDR3 sequence reads: CASSPLRTDTQYF. The CDR3 DNA follows: TGTGCCAGCAGCCCACTCCGTACAGATACGCAGTATTTT.

The gene calls are TRBV10-2 and TRBJ1-6, with unresolved D. V dropped 0 bases and J dropped 14 bases, with 8 bases sitting between them. Per germline, CDR1 WSHSY and CDR2 SAAADI. The CDR3 has 12 residues. The CDR3 loop is CASSESGGSLHF. Written as DNA, the CDR3 is TGCGCCAGCAGTGAGTCAGGAGGGTCCCTCCACTTT.

The V call is TRBV2, the J call TRBJ2-7, with 7 nucleotides matching TRBD1. In germline, CDR1 is SNHLY, CDR2 FYNNEI. The CDR3 totals 15 residues. Trimming took 4 bases from V and 0 from J; bases not matched to a gene: 6. CDR3 protein: CASSAMTGSSYEQYF. The DNA for the CDR3 is TGTGCCAGCAGTGCCATGACAGGGAGCTCCTACGAGCAGTACTTC.

This rearrangement joins TRBV11-2 to TRBJ1-6; TRBD1 is a possible D gene (6 bases). The CDR3 loop spans 16 amino acids. CDR1 and CDR2 (germline): SGHAT, FQNNGV. Trimming shortened V by 8 bases and J by 1 base, and 15 bases separated the two germline ends. CDR3 loop: CASGTSGTSYNSPLHF. Here the CDR3 DNA reads TGTGCCAGCGGCACTTCCGGGACATCCTATAATTCACCCCTCCACTTT.

This chain connects TRBV20-1 to TRBJ2-7; maybe TRBD1 (5 bases). Germline V gene data show CDR1 as DFQATT and CDR2 as SNEGSKA (reference sequence). Trimming cost V 1 base and J 6 bases, with 7 bases left between them. The CDR3 spans 11 residues. The CDR3, as DNA: TGCAGTGCTAGAGCAGGGTCCGAGCAGTACTTC. It encodes CSARAGSEQYF.

V usage is TRBV5-1 and J usage is TRBJ1-1; D call uncertain. The CDR3 has 14 amino acids. Looked up from germline, CDR1 is SGHRS and CDR2 is YFSETQ. Trimming shortened V by 0 bases and J by 5 bases, and 11 bases separated the two germline ends. CDR3 sequence: CASSLEGRSTEAFF. The CDR3 bases are TGCGCCAGCAGCTTGGAAGGCAGAAGTACTGAAGCTTTCTTT.

The rearrangement uses TRBV30 and TRBJ1-4; 7 nucleotides agree with TRBD1. The V gene end was trimmed by 3 bases and the J gene end by 4 bases; junction bases not matched to a gene: 8. The CDR3 has 15 amino acids. The germline gives CDR1 GTSNPN, CDR2 SVGIG (reference sequence). The CDR3 loop is CAWSPRTGRNEKLFF. CDR3 sequence (DNA): TGTGCCTGGAGCCCCAGGACAGGCCGTAATGAAAAACTGTTTTTT.